These T cell receptor beta chains were read from a single sample in a study of post-analysis software for immune sequencing data. Each CDR3 protein gets one entry after TCRdb re-called the PCR reads with MiXCR. The repertoire has hundreds of thousands of distinct CDR3 sequences, approximately 57% of them found once; the top ten carry approximately 4.5%. Sequenced input: blood. The receptors originated from a girl aged 10 to 17 with multiple sclerosis. Each CDR3 is given with its conserved first and last residue. The order of the fields is clone size, D gene, J gene, CDR3 length, V gene, CDR3 DNA, CDR3 protein. D genes are given only for firm matches. A clone size is listed for some rows: how often the clone was seen (once, few, many), or a class if it is expanded.

abundance: NA
d_gene: NA
j_gene: TRBJ2-7
len: 14
v_gene: TRBV18
CDR3nt: TGTGCCAGCTCACCGGCATCCACCTCCTACGAGCAGTACTTC
CDR3aa: CASSPASTSYEQYF

abundance: few
d_gene: TRBD2
j_gene: TRBJ2-3
len: 16
v_gene: TRBV9
CDR3nt: TGTGCCAGCAGCGCGCCGGGACTAGCGGGTACAGATACGCAGTATTTT
CDR3aa: CASSAPGLAGTDTQYF

abundance: few
d_gene: TRBD1
j_gene: TRBJ2-7
len: 12
v_gene: TRBV3-1
CDR3nt: TGTGCCAGCAGCCAGTCAGGGGGCGAGCAGTACTTC
CDR3aa: CASSQSGGEQYF

abundance: NA
d_gene: NA
j_gene: TRBJ2-7
len: 15
v_gene: TRBV3-1
CDR3nt: TGTGCCAGCAGCCAAGGAGGGGGAGGGGTCGGCGAGCAGTACTTC
CDR3aa: CASSQGGGGVGEQYF

abundance: NA
d_gene: NA
j_gene: TRBJ2-3
len: 12
v_gene: TRBV20-1
CDR3nt: TGCAGTGCTATCAGAGTCACAGATACGCAGTATTTT
CDR3aa: CSAIRVTDTQYF

abundance: NA
d_gene: TRBD1
j_gene: TRBJ2-3
len: 11
v_gene: TRBV6-5
CDR3nt: TGTGCCAGCAGTGGGACAGGGACGCAGTATTTT
CDR3aa: CASSGTGTQYF

abundance: NA
d_gene: NA
j_gene: TRBJ1-2
len: 12
v_gene: TRBV2
CDR3nt: TGTGCCAGCAGGAAGGACAAGTATGGCTACACCTTC
CDR3aa: CASRKDKYGYTF

abundance: NA
d_gene: NA
j_gene: TRBJ1-1
len: 17
v_gene: TRBV15
CDR3nt: TGTGCCCCCAGAGAGGCCGGTATCAGGGCGAAGAACACTGAAGCTTTCTTT
CDR3aa: CAPREAGIRAKNTEAFF

abundance: NA
d_gene: TRBD1
j_gene: TRBJ2-1
len: 14
v_gene: TRBV29-1
CDR3nt: TGCAGCGTCGACAGAACGACAGGGTACAATGAGCAGTTCTTC
CDR3aa: CSVDRTTGYNEQFF

abundance: few
d_gene: NA
j_gene: TRBJ2-1
len: 15
v_gene: TRBV29-1
CDR3nt: TGCAGCGTTGAGCCCGGAGAGCGTGTCTACAATGAGCAGTTCTTC
CDR3aa: CSVEPGERVYNEQFF

abundance: few
d_gene: TRBD2
j_gene: TRBJ2-5
len: 14
v_gene: TRBV7-9
CDR3nt: TGTGCCAGCAGCACCCTCCGGCGGGAGGAGACCCAGTACTTC
CDR3aa: CASSTLRREETQYF

abundance: NA
d_gene: NA
j_gene: TRBJ1-2
len: 13
v_gene: TRBV2
CDR3nt: TGTGCCAGCAGTGATTCCAGATTAAATGGCTACACCTTC
CDR3aa: CASSDSRLNGYTF

abundance: few
d_gene: NA
j_gene: TRBJ2-7
len: 15
v_gene: TRBV5-1
CDR3nt: TGCGCCAGCAGATCGAGGACCGCAAGCTCCTACGAGCAGTACTTC
CDR3aa: CASRSRTASSYEQYF

abundance: NA
d_gene: TRBD1
j_gene: TRBJ2-2
len: 16
v_gene: TRBV4-1
CDR3nt: TGCGCCAGCAGCCCTGGGACAGGGAGCTACACCGGGGAGCTGTTTTTT
CDR3aa: CASSPGTGSYTGELFF

abundance: NA
d_gene: NA
j_gene: TRBJ2-3
len: 15
v_gene: TRBV5-1
CDR3nt: TGCGCCAGCAGCTTGAAGGCAGCTAGCACAGATACGCAGTATTTT
CDR3aa: CASSLKAASTDTQYF

abundance: few
d_gene: NA
j_gene: TRBJ2-7
len: 12
v_gene: TRBV29-1
CDR3nt: TGCAGCGTTGTAGACAGCTCCTACGAGCAGTACTTC
CDR3aa: CSVVDSSYEQYF

abundance: NA
d_gene: NA
j_gene: TRBJ2-1
len: 13
v_gene: TRBV12-5
CDR3nt: TGTGCTAGTGACCCCGACAGTTACAATGAGCAGTTCTTC
CDR3aa: CASDPDSYNEQFF

abundance: NA
d_gene: TRBD1
j_gene: TRBJ2-1
len: 16
v_gene: TRBV14
CDR3nt: TGTGCCAGCAGCCAAGGCTTGGACAGGGGGCGGAATGAGCAGTTCTTC
CDR3aa: CASSQGLDRGRNEQFF

abundance: NA
d_gene: TRBD2
j_gene: TRBJ2-1
len: 18
v_gene: TRBV3-1
CDR3nt: TGTGCCAGCAGCCAAGGGCCCGCGGGACTAGCGGGAGGCAATGAGCAGTTCTTC
CDR3aa: CASSQGPAGLAGGNEQFF

abundance: many
d_gene: TRBD1
j_gene: TRBJ1-4
len: 15
v_gene: TRBV6-5
CDR3nt: TGTGCCAGCAGTGTAAACAGGGGAGCTAATGAAAAACTGTTTTTT
CDR3aa: CASSVNRGANEKLFF

abundance: few
d_gene: NA
j_gene: TRBJ2-7
len: 15
v_gene: TRBV5-1
CDR3nt: TGCGCCAGCAGCTTGGTGCCGGGAAGCTCCTACGAGCAGTACTTC
CDR3aa: CASSLVPGSSYEQYF

abundance: NA
d_gene: TRBD2
j_gene: TRBJ2-3
len: 17
v_gene: TRBV15
CDR3nt: TGTGCCACCAGCAGACCTGCAGCGGGGAGAGGCACAGATACGCAGTATTTT
CDR3aa: CATSRPAAGRGTDTQYF

abundance: NA
d_gene: TRBD2
j_gene: TRBJ2-5
len: 19
v_gene: TRBV7-9
CDR3nt: TGTGCCAGCAGCTTAGTAAGAGGGCCGACTAGCGGGAGGTCGGAGACCCAGTACTTC
CDR3aa: CASSLVRGPTSGRSETQYF

abundance: few
d_gene: NA
j_gene: TRBJ2-1
len: 12
v_gene: TRBV4-1
CDR3nt: TGCGCCAGCAGCCAGGTGGGGGATGAGCAGTTCTTC
CDR3aa: CASSQVGDEQFF

abundance: few
d_gene: TRBD2
j_gene: TRBJ2-3
len: 14
v_gene: TRBV7-6
CDR3nt: TGTGCCAGCGCCCGGGAGGCCGGGGCAGATACGCAGTATTTT
CDR3aa: CASAREAGADTQYF

abundance: NA
d_gene: TRBD2
j_gene: TRBJ2-7
len: 14
v_gene: TRBV18
CDR3nt: TGTGCCAGCTCACCACGAAACCGGGAGGGCGAGCAGTACTTC
CDR3aa: CASSPRNREGEQYF

abundance: NA
d_gene: NA
j_gene: TRBJ2-3
len: 13
v_gene: TRBV29-1
CDR3nt: TGCAGCGTTGATCGACAGAGCACAGATACGCAGTATTTT
CDR3aa: CSVDRQSTDTQYF

abundance: few
d_gene: NA
j_gene: TRBJ1-6
len: 17
v_gene: TRBV5-1
CDR3nt: TGCGCCAGCAGCTTGGGCGCCAACGGGCCTACAACTTCACCCCCCCACTTT
CDR3aa: CASSLGANGPTTSPPHF

abundance: NA
d_gene: TRBD1
j_gene: TRBJ2-1
len: 14
v_gene: TRBV12-3/TRBV12-4
CDR3nt: TGTGCCAGCAGTCTGGGACAGGGTGCTGATGAGCAGTTCTTC
CDR3aa: CASSLGQGADEQFF

abundance: few
d_gene: TRBD1
j_gene: TRBJ1-2
len: 15
v_gene: TRBV4-1
CDR3nt: TGCGCCAGCAGCCAAGATCCCGACAGGGTATATGGCTACACCTTC
CDR3aa: CASSQDPDRVYGYTF

abundance: NA
d_gene: TRBD1
j_gene: TRBJ1-2
len: 14
v_gene: TRBV4-1
CDR3nt: TGCGCCAGCAGCCAAGTTGTCAGGGGGCCTGGCTACACCTTC
CDR3aa: CASSQVVRGPGYTF

abundance: NA
d_gene: NA
j_gene: TRBJ1-5
len: 14
v_gene: TRBV10-3
CDR3nt: TGTGCCATCAGTGACCCTGCAGGCAATCAGCCCCAGCATTTT
CDR3aa: CAISDPAGNQPQHF

abundance: few
d_gene: NA
j_gene: TRBJ2-3
len: 15
v_gene: TRBV20-1
CDR3nt: TGCAGTGCTAGAGCGAATAAAGTTCCCCCAGATACGCAGTATTTT
CDR3aa: CSARANKVPPDTQYF

abundance: NA
d_gene: NA
j_gene: TRBJ2-5
len: 14
v_gene: TRBV9
CDR3nt: TGTGCCAGCAGTCGAAGCGGCGAGCAAGAGACCCAGTACTTC
CDR3aa: CASSRSGEQETQYF

abundance: once
d_gene: NA
j_gene: TRBJ1-2
len: 15
v_gene: TRBV21-1
CDR3nt: TGTGCCAGCAGCACGCTAGCGCTCCCTAACTATGGCTACACCTTC
CDR3aa: CASSTLALPNYGYTF

abundance: NA
d_gene: TRBD1
j_gene: TRBJ2-5
len: 15
v_gene: TRBV20-1
CDR3nt: TGCAGTGCTTTCCGGACAGGCATAGACGCGGAGACCCAGTACTTC
CDR3aa: CSAFRTGIDAETQYF

abundance: NA
d_gene: TRBD2
j_gene: TRBJ2-3
len: 14
v_gene: TRBV7-2
CDR3nt: TGTGCCAGCAGCCCTGGACGGGGGGGAAATACGCAGTATTTT
CDR3aa: CASSPGRGGNTQYF

abundance: many
d_gene: NA
j_gene: TRBJ2-7
len: 13
v_gene: TRBV5-1
CDR3nt: TGTGCCAGCAGCTTGGGGAGCTCCTACGAGCAGTACTTC
CDR3aa: CASSLGSSYEQYF

abundance: few
d_gene: TRBD1
j_gene: TRBJ1-2
len: 14
v_gene: TRBV6-5
CDR3nt: TGTGCCAGCAGTTCCCCAGGGACAGGGCATGGCTACACCTTC
CDR3aa: CASSSPGTGHGYTF

abundance: NA
d_gene: TRBD2
j_gene: TRBJ2-7
len: 15
v_gene: TRBV20-1
CDR3nt: TGCAGTGCTAGAGTAACCCCTAGCGGGGGCGGCGAGCAGTACTTC
CDR3aa: CSARVTPSGGGEQYF

abundance: NA
d_gene: TRBD2
j_gene: TRBJ2-1
len: 13
v_gene: TRBV6-5
CDR3nt: TGTGCCAGCAGTAGACTAGCGGCCAATGAGCAGTTCTTC
CDR3aa: CASSRLAANEQFF

abundance: NA
d_gene: NA
j_gene: TRBJ1-1
len: 13
v_gene: TRBV27
CDR3nt: TGTGCCAGCAGTAAGACGGTGAACACTGAAGCTTTCTTT
CDR3aa: CASSKTVNTEAFF

abundance: few
d_gene: NA
j_gene: TRBJ2-6
len: 11
v_gene: TRBV19
CDR3nt: TGTGCCAGGCTATGGGCCAACGTCCTGACTTTC
CDR3aa: CARLWANVLTF

abundance: NA
d_gene: NA
j_gene: TRBJ2-1
len: 16
v_gene: TRBV14
CDR3nt: TGTGCCAGCAGCCAAGAGGTATTTGGGCGTTACAATGAGCAGTTCTTC
CDR3aa: CASSQEVFGRYNEQFF

abundance: many
d_gene: NA
j_gene: TRBJ2-1
len: 13
v_gene: TRBV5-1
CDR3nt: TGTGCCAGCAGCCTGGGACGTAATAATGAGCAGTTCTTC
CDR3aa: CASSLGRNNEQFF